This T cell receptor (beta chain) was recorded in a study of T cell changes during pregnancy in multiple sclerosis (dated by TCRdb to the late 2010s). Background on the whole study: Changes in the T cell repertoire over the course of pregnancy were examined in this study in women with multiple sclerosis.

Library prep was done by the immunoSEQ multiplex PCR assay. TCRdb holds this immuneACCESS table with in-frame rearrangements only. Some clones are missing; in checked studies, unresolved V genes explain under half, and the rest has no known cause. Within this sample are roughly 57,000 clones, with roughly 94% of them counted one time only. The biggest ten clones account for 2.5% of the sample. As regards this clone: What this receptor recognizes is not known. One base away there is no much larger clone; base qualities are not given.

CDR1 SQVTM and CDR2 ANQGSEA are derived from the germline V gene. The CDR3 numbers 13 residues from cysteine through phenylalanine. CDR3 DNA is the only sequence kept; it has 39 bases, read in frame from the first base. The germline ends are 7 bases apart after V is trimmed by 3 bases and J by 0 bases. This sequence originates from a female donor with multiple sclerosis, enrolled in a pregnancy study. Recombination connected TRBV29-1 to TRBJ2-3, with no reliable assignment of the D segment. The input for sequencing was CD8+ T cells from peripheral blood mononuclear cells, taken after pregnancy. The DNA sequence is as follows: TGCAGCGTTGAGCCAGTTAGCACAGATACGCAGTATTTT. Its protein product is CSVEPVSTDTQYF.